Listed below are T cell receptor beta chains from one sample, sequenced in a study of shared clonotypes between healthy human individuals. Here immunoSEQ multiplex PCR was the method, and the copy in TCRdb shows in-frame clones only, minus some. The sample lists about 610,000 clones; 95% to 98% were seen once. The sample comprised naive CD4+ T cells sorted from blood. The receptors here all came from a woman aged 30 to 39 in good health. CDR3s include the opening cysteine and the closing phenylalanine or tryptophan. The order of the fields is V gene, D gene, J gene, clone size, CDR3 protein, CDR3 DNA. D genes are given only for firm matches. Some rows mark clone size as missing; the rest say once, few, many or name a class of expanded clone.

TRBV19	-	TRBJ2-1	-	CASSERWDSYNEQFF	TGTGCCAGTAGTGAAAGATGGGACTCCTACAATGAGCAGTTCTTC
TRBV28	-	TRBJ1-2	-	CASLGTPILSYTF	TGTGCCAGCCTCGGGACCCCGATATTGAGCTACACCTTC
TRBV6-5	-	TRBJ2-1	once	CASRPNPSYNEQFF	TGTGCCAGCAGGCCCAATCCTTCCTACAATGAGCAGTTCTTC
TRBV5-1	-	TRBJ2-1	-	CASSSGEHPYNEQFF	TGCGCCAGCAGCTCCGGGGAGCACCCCTACAATGAGCAGTTCTTC
TRBV4-3	-	TRBJ2-7	-	CASSLRGEQYF	TGCGCCAGCAGCCTCCGAGGGGAGCAGTACTTC
TRBV28	-	TRBJ1-1	-	CASSASNTEAFF	TGTGCCAGCAGTGCTTCGAACACTGAAGCTTTCTTT
TRBV9	-	TRBJ2-1	-	CASSVVSGWSGNEQFF	TGTGCCAGCAGCGTAGTGAGTGGGTGGAGTGGGAATGAGCAGTTCTTC
TRBV29-1	-	TRBJ2-5	-	CSVEEVEVTQYF	TGCAGCGTTGAAGAGGTCGAGGTAACCCAGTACTTC
TRBV2	TRBD1	TRBJ1-5	-	CASEPGQGYQPQHF	TGTGCCAGCGAGCCGGGACAGGGGTATCAGCCCCAGCATTTT
TRBV28	-	TRBJ2-7	-	CASSLSPGPSYEQYF	TGTGCCAGCAGTTTAAGCCCCGGGCCGTCCTACGAGCAGTACTTC
TRBV4-2	-	TRBJ1-3	-	CASSQETGTGNTIYF	TGTGCCAGCAGCCAAGAGACCGGGACTGGAAACACCATATATTTT
TRBV28	-	TRBJ1-4	-	CASSRSYTATNEKLFF	TGTGCCAGCAGTAGATCATATACCGCAACTAATGAAAAACTGTTTTTT
TRBV7-8	TRBD2	TRBJ2-5	-	CASSASPAGQETQYF	TGTGCCAGCAGCGCCAGCCCAGCGGGACAAGAGACCCAGTACTTC
TRBV7-9	-	TRBJ2-3	-	CASSRALAGSRADTQYF	TGTGCCAGCAGCCGCGCCCTGGCAGGGTCGCGGGCAGATACGCAGTATTTT
TRBV6-1	-	TRBJ1-2	-	CASRGDSYYGYTF	TGTGCCAGCAGGGGCGACAGCTACTATGGCTACACCTTC
TRBV6-4	-	TRBJ1-1	-	CASRVTANTEAFF	TGTGCCAGCAGAGTGACAGCAAACACTGAAGCTTTCTTT
TRBV21-1	-	TRBJ2-2	-	CATLQDCPGELFF	TGTGCCACCTTACAGGACTGTCCCGGGGAGCTGTTTTTT
TRBV28	TRBD2	TRBJ2-1	-	CASSPRLQGEREGSYNEQFF	TGTGCCAGCAGTCCAAGGCTACAGGGTGAGCGGGAGGGGAGCTACAATGAGCAGTTCTTC
TRBV2	-	TRBJ1-1	-	CASKGPNMNTEAFF	TGTGCCAGCAAAGGACCTAACATGAACACTGAAGCTTTCTTT
TRBV7-2	-	TRBJ2-5	-	CASSVRTETQYF	TGTGCCAGCAGCGTCCGGACAGAGACCCAGTACTTC
TRBV5-1	TRBD1	TRBJ1-1	once	CASSPRGTEAFF	TGCGCCAGCAGCCCCAGGGGGACTGAAGCTTTCTTT
TRBV28	-	TRBJ1-2	-	CASSTYTPHTF	TGTGCCAGCAGTACCTATACGCCTCACACCTTC
TRBV28	-	TRBJ1-1	-	CASSLINRAEAFF	TGTGCCAGCAGTTTAATCAACAGGGCTGAAGCTTTCTTT
TRBV7-4	TRBD2	TRBJ2-7	-	CARGRGGSREQYF	TGTGCCCGAGGGAGGGGCGGGAGTCGCGAGCAGTACTTC
TRBV28	-	TRBJ2-7	-	CASIKGPLAGEQYF	TGTGCCAGCATCAAAGGCCCACTAGCAGGCGAGCAGTACTTC
TRBV28	TRBD2	TRBJ2-1	-	CASSPRGSGKYEQFF	TGTGCCAGCAGCCCACGGGGTAGCGGGAAATATGAGCAGTTCTTC
TRBV27	-	TRBJ2-3	-	CASIQVSTDTQYF	TGTGCCAGCATACAGGTTAGCACAGATACGCAGTATTTT
TRBV28	-	TRBJ1-2	-	CASSSGSGHYTF	TGTGCCAGCAGTTCAGGGTCCGGTCACTACACCTTC
TRBV5-1	-	TRBJ2-3	-	CASSAGLRSTDTQYF	TGCGCCAGCAGCGCGGGACTCCGTAGCACAGATACGCAGTATTTT
TRBV28	TRBD2	TRBJ2-1	-	CASSLLASGITSYNEQFF	TGTGCCAGCAGTTTACTGGCTAGCGGCATAACTTCCTACAATGAGCAGTTCTTC
TRBV7-3	-	TRBJ1-5	-	CASSLQVLAYNQPQHF	TGTGCCAGCAGTCTACAGGTACTAGCTTACAATCAGCCCCAGCATTTT
TRBV29-1	TRBD1	TRBJ1-5	-	CSVSGTGDQPQHF	TGCAGCGTTTCCGGGACAGGGGATCAGCCCCAGCATTTT
TRBV28	-	TRBJ2-1	once	CASSPGDYPHEQFF	TGTGCCAGCTCCCCAGGGGACTACCCCCATGAGCAGTTCTTC
TRBV28	-	TRBJ2-7	-	CASSFGVYEQYF	TGTGCCAGCAGTTTTGGGGTGTACGAGCAGTACTTC
TRBV28	-	TRBJ2-1	once	CASQGGSDEQFF	TGTGCCAGCCAAGGAGGGAGCGATGAGCAGTTCTTC
TRBV13	TRBD1	TRBJ1-3	-	CASSFADRGQPGSGNTIYF	TGTGCCAGCAGCTTCGCGGACAGGGGGCAACCGGGCTCTGGAAACACCATATATTTT
TRBV28	-	TRBJ1-4	-	CASSFSSGRVYEKLFF	TGTGCCAGCAGTTTTAGTTCGGGCAGGGTTTATGAAAAACTGTTTTTT
TRBV10-1	-	TRBJ1-1	-	CASSPPENTEAFF	TGCGCCAGCAGTCCCCCGGAGAACACTGAAGCTTTCTTT
TRBV18	-	TRBJ1-1	once	CASSPYEGQGATEAFF	TGTGCCAGCTCACCATATGAGGGTCAGGGAGCCACTGAAGCTTTCTTT
TRBV7-7	-	TRBJ2-7	-	CASSQSVTGSEQYF	TGTGCCAGCAGCCAATCCGTTACAGGTAGCGAGCAGTACTTC
TRBV11-2	-	TRBJ2-1	once	CASSFAAAADSEQFF	TGTGCCAGCAGCTTCGCAGCGGCTGCGGATAGTGAGCAGTTCTTC
TRBV5-4	-	TRBJ1-1	-	CASSLVDRLNTEAFF	TGTGCCAGCAGCTTGGTGGACAGACTGAACACTGAAGCTTTCTTT
TRBV9	-	TRBJ1-1	-	CASSVATQNTEAFF	TGTGCCAGCAGCGTAGCAACACAAAACACTGAAGCTTTCTTT
TRBV5-1	TRBD1	TRBJ2-3	-	CASSPGTATSTDTQYF	TGCGCCAGCAGCCCGGGGACAGCTACTAGCACAGATACGCAGTATTTT
TRBV28	TRBD2	TRBJ2-3	-	CASSPGLAGVRDTQYF	TGTGCCAGCAGCCCCGGACTAGCGGGAGTTCGAGATACGCAGTATTTT
TRBV10-3	TRBD1	TRBJ2-5	-	CATRDREETQYF	TGTGCCACCCGGGACAGGGAAGAGACCCAGTACTTC
TRBV5-1	TRBD2	TRBJ2-5	-	CASSLAGDQETQYF	TGCGCCAGCAGCTTAGCGGGGGACCAAGAGACCCAGTACTTC
TRBV7-9	TRBD1	TRBJ2-7	-	CASSTGTGGYEQYF	TGTGCCAGCAGCACCGGGACAGGGGGCTACGAGCAGTACTTC
TRBV2	-	TRBJ1-1	-	CASSGRENTEAFF	TGTGCCAGCAGTGGGCGGGAGAACACTGAAGCTTTCTTT
TRBV7-2	-	TRBJ2-7	-	CASSLAARQHPDLSYEQYF	TGTGCCAGCAGCTTAGCAGCCCGGCAGCACCCCGACCTTTCCTACGAGCAGTACTTC
TRBV6-5	-	TRBJ2-1	-	CASSYSPEREQFF	TGTGCCAGCAGTTACTCCCCAGAGCGGGAGCAGTTCTTC
TRBV30	-	TRBJ2-7	-	CAWSPNGGGYSYEQYF	TGTGCCTGGAGCCCAAACGGAGGGGGGTACTCCTACGAGCAGTACTTC
TRBV2	TRBD2	TRBJ2-1	once	CASSREPLGYNEQFF	TGTGCCAGTTCGCGGGAGCCCTTAGGGTACAATGAGCAGTTCTTC
TRBV5-1	TRBD2	TRBJ2-1	-	CASSLGLAGEQFF	TGCGCCAGCAGCCTCGGACTAGCTGGTGAGCAGTTCTTC